This T cell receptor (beta chain) was recorded in a study of human T cells and chemical hapten exposure (dated by TCRdb to about 2021). Context from the whole study: For sensitization, 2% DPC in acetone was applied to an approximately 2 cm by approximately 2 cm area of upper inner arm skin. Weekly therapeutic DPC doses were additionally applied to the scalp of patients throughout the roughly 24-week study period. Patch tests used Finn chambers with 0.01% DPC on the upper back, scored after 6 days by International Contact Dermatitis Research Group standards. The patient cohort, mostly female, included alopecia areata with under or over 50% scalp involvement, alopecia totalis and alopecia universalis. Libraries were pooled for sequencing, and variation in per-sample TCR yields was attributed mainly to small differences in library volumes within the pool. This study followed changes in the peripheral blood TCR repertoire in vivo during primary and secondary sensitization of alopecia patients to the hapten diphenylcyclopropenone (DPC). Patient blood was sampled pre-sensitization (week 0) and at 2, 6 and about 24 weeks after DPC sensitization. For TCR sequencing, blood came from 25 to 35 alopecia patients at anywhere from one to four time points (pre-sensitization, 2, 6 and 24 weeks).

Broader findings and caveats from the paper: Significantly more large CDR3 similarity clusters were formed by expanded TCRs than by pre-sensitization or healthy control sets, consistent with antigen-driven responses. After repeated subsampling, changes were observed in the strength of the expansion versus patch-test correlation and in the threshold at which the correlation became significant. Patch test score correlated positively with the number of PT1 expanded TCRs, reaching significance at thresholds 8, 16 and 32 but not at 4. Because every patient had alopecia, a presumed autoimmune disease, the patients' immune response might differ from that of healthy individuals. The number of TCRs above 1 in 1000 frequency did not change with DPC sensitization; there was no evidence of global repertoire structure alterations.

Taken with the paper, the label for time point translates to: pre-sensitization, week 0. The treatment or condition label corresponds to: therapeutic diphenylcyclopropenone sensitization with weekly scalp DPC. At every patch-test visit, the blood draw took place before the patch test was put on. To be eligible, patients had to be aged 18 to 70, diagnosed with alopecia and judged suitable for DPC therapy, while pregnant patients were excluded. Total RNA was extracted from unfractionated whole blood collected in Tempus Blood RNA tubes. Details on this clonotype: Its antigen is not yet known. Nothing much larger sits one base from this clone, and base qualities are not available.

Libraries were constructed by RACE. Sequencer: NextSeq 500. During library preparation, unique molecular identifiers were attached to individual cDNA molecules so that TCRs could be counted in a quantitative, reproducible way. From each blood RNA sample, both TCR alpha and TCR beta chains were sequenced. The authors' pipeline ran thus. A median of around 100,000 TCRs per sample was observed, with a range of roughly 20,000 to 700,000. V, J and CDR3 annotation of the TCR reads was carried out using the Decombinator software suite. For PS versus PT1 abundance plots, all samples were subsampled to the same number of TCRs (28,000). TCRs were defined as expanded if absent before sensitization and observed at least eight times at the 2-week time point. Clones were called with MiXCR by TCRdb after fastp trimmed the public reads at Q25, and only in-frame beta chains were retained. A single entry per CDR3 protein holds the most common genes and DNA from its merged rows. The V and J calls were not made by the authors but by TCRdb's processing. This sample lists 95,000 to 150,000 distinct CDR3 sequences; roughly 14% were detected once. Approximately 2.6% of the sample lies in the top ten.

CDR1 is given as MNHEY and CDR2 as SVGAGI, both from the germline V gene. V is reduced by 5 bases and J by 6 bases, leaving a spacing of 7 bases between them. CDR3 length: 11 amino acids, cysteine to phenylalanine. Only CDR3 DNA remains: 33 bases, in frame from the first base. The sequence came from a woman between 18 and 30 years old with alopecia areata. Some clones in this sample may be carry-over from other donors' samples. The sequenced sample was whole blood, obtained in connection with sensitization to the hapten diphenylcyclopropenone (DPC). Recombination connected TRBV6-5 to TRBJ1-1; a confident D gene designation cannot be given. The DNA reads as follows: TGTGCCAGCAGTACTGGCCCTGAAGCTTTCTTT. Translation gives CASSTGPEAFF.